This T cell receptor beta chain was documented in a study of blood T cell repertoires in COVID-19. The table came from immunoSEQ multiplex PCR; TCRdb's copy has only in-frame clones and leaves some out. Here the sample spans under 300,000 clones, around 87% being singletons. The V gene lost 6 bases and the J gene lost 14 bases, with 22 bases spanning the gap. There are 14 residues in the CDR3. The germline V gene encodes CDR1 SNHLY and CDR2 FYNNEI. The rearrangement joins TRBV2 to TRBJ1-4; the D gene is possibly TRBD1 (5 bases). This receptor was identified in a woman between 45 and 60 years old who had recovered from COVID-19. Sequencing was performed on PBMCs or T cells enriched from blood (not recorded which). The CDR3 protein is CASRGGQGFGVLFF. Here the CDR3 DNA reads TGTGCCAGCAGAGGTGGCCAGGGCTTTGGGGTGCTGTTTTTT.